The rows below give T cell receptor beta chains drawn from one sample of a study of blood T cells in healthy people across ages. TCRdb analysed the 5' RACE reads with MiXCR anew, one entry per CDR3 protein. Of around 1,000,000 distinct CDR3 sequences detected, around 25% appear once; the ten largest clones hold 0.75%. This sample was shared with a second study, whose subject was T cells of mothers and their children.

The sample taken for sequencing was blood. The origin of the receptors is a girl aged 2 to 9 in good health. The CDR3 runs from the conserved cysteine through the conserved F or W. Fields, in order: clone size, D gene, J gene, V gene, CDR3 protein, CDR3 DNA. The D gene is left open where the match is weak. Clone size is stated in some rows and not others, as once, few, many or a class when expanded.

>few|-|TRBJ1-1|TRBV2
CASSDTEYMNTEAFF
TGTGCCAGCAGTGATACAGAGTATATGAACACTGAAGCTTTCTTT
>-|TRBD1|TRBJ1-1|TRBV4-3
CASSQDRFVDRETEAFF
TGCGCCAGCAGCCAAGACCGTTTTGTAGACAGGGAGACTGAAGCTTTCTTT
>-|-|TRBJ2-7|TRBV7-9
CASSPQATYEQYF
TGTGCCAGCAGCCCTCAAGCAACCTACGAGCAGTACTTC
>-|-|TRBJ1-4|TRBV5-1
CASSFTDSKNEKLFF
TGCGCCAGCAGCTTTACAGACTCGAAGAACGAAAAACTGTTTTTT
>-|-|TRBJ1-1|TRBV29-1
CSAEGLNTEAFF
TGCAGCGCCGAGGGCCTGAACACTGAAGCTTTCTTT
>few|TRBD1|TRBJ2-2|TRBV12-3/TRBV12-4
CASSPAGQANTGELFF
TGTGCCAGCAGTCCCGCGGGACAGGCGAACACCGGGGAGCTGTTTTTT
>few|TRBD1|TRBJ1-2|TRBV2
CASSLTGAPYGYTF
TGTGCCAGCAGTTTGACAGGGGCCCCTTATGGCTACACCTTC
>-|TRBD2|TRBJ2-1|TRBV12-3/TRBV12-4
CASTSSGGAGNEQFF
TGTGCCAGCACCTCTAGCGGGGGGGCGGGGAATGAGCAGTTCTTC
>-|-|TRBJ2-7|TRBV20-1
CSAMASVQSYEQYF
TGCAGTGCTATGGCCTCCGTACAGAGCTACGAGCAGTACTTC
>few|TRBD2|TRBJ2-1|TRBV6-2/TRBV6-3
CASRDSGGALNEQFF
TGTGCCAGCAGGGACTCGGGGGGGGCTCTGAATGAGCAGTTCTTC
>few|-|TRBJ2-5|TRBV6-5
CASSYSPHETQYF
TGTGCCAGCAGTTACTCCCCACACGAGACCCAGTACTTC
>-|-|TRBJ1-2|TRBV11-1
CASSPPTDHYGYTF
TGTGCCAGCAGCCCCCCAACGGACCACTATGGCTACACCTTC
>-|-|TRBJ1-1|TRBV12-3/TRBV12-4
CASSLLRGRGENTEAFF
TGTGCCAGCAGTTTACTCCGGGGCAGGGGCGAGAACACTGAAGCTTTCTTT
>-|TRBD2|TRBJ2-2|TRBV19
CASGLLAGGFTGELFF
TGTGCCAGCGGCCTCCTAGCGGGAGGGTTCACCGGGGAGCTGTTTTTT
>few|TRBD2|TRBJ2-5|TRBV29-1
CSVDFRGTNQETQYF
TGCAGCGTTGATTTCCGGGGGACTAACCAAGAGACCCAGTACTTC
>few|-|TRBJ2-3|TRBV29-1
CSARRTTEHWDTQYF
TGCAGCGCCAGACGGACAACCGAGCATTGGGATACGCAGTATTTT
>-|TRBD2|TRBJ2-1|TRBV6-2/TRBV6-3
CASSRGGAAYNEQFF
TGTGCCAGCAGCCGCGGGGGGGCGGCCTACAATGAGCAGTTCTTC
>few|TRBD1|TRBJ2-1|TRBV24-1
CATSDRDRGINEQFF
TGTGCCACCAGTGATCGGGACAGGGGTATCAATGAGCAGTTCTTC
>-|-|TRBJ2-6|TRBV6-5
CASSYSVNRGGEANVLTF
TGTGCCAGCAGTTACTCGGTAAACCGGGGTGGGGAGGCCAACGTCCTGACTTTC
>few|-|TRBJ1-1|TRBV28
CASSLPTILAAFF
TGTGCCAGCAGTTTGCCGACGATCTTGGCCGCTTTCTTT
>-|-|TRBJ1-1|TRBV9
CASTVGVEDTEAFF
TGTGCCAGCACCGTAGGGGTGGAGGACACTGAAGCTTTCTTT
>-|TRBD2|TRBJ2-4|TRBV12-3/TRBV12-4
CASSSGSLAVKNIQYF
TGTGCCAGCAGTTCAGGGTCACTAGCGGTCAAAAACATTCAGTACTTC
>few|TRBD1|TRBJ1-1|TRBV19
CASLRDRGLQEAFF
TGTGCCAGTCTCCGGGACAGGGGGCTTCAAGAGGCTTTCTTT
>few|-|TRBJ2-5|TRBV20-1
CSARSEYQETQYF
TGCAGTGCTAGGAGCGAGTACCAAGAGACCCAGTACTTC
>-|-|TRBJ2-4|TRBV7-2
CASSAGTLAKNIQYF
TGTGCCAGCAGCGCCGGGACTCTAGCCAAAAACATTCAGTACTTC
>-|TRBD1|TRBJ2-1|TRBV12-3/TRBV12-4
CASRRTFRGYNEQFF
TGTGCCAGCAGGCGGACTTTCAGGGGGTACAATGAGCAGTTCTTC
>few|TRBD2|TRBJ2-3|TRBV7-9
CASSPKTSGGTDTQYF
TGTGCCAGCAGCCCAAAGACTAGCGGAGGCACAGATACGCAGTATTTT
>-|-|TRBJ1-1|TRBV29-1
CSGGTGLNTETFF
TGCAGCGGGGGAACAGGGCTGAACACTGAAACTTTCTTT
>few|TRBD1|TRBJ1-2|TRBV9
CASSIGTGPGGYGYTF
TGTGCCAGCAGCATCGGGACAGGCCCAGGGGGCTATGGCTACACCTTC
>-|-|TRBJ1-2|TRBV3-1
CASSHGWGYTF
TGTGCCAGCAGCCATGGGTGGGGCTACACCTTC
>-|-|TRBJ2-2|TRBV14
CASNTFRLPLLFF
TGTGCCAGCAATACTTTCAGGCTCCCCCTGCTGTTTTTT
>-|TRBD2|TRBJ2-2|TRBV2
CASGSGTNTGELFF
TGTGCCAGCGGTAGCGGGACAAACACCGGGGAGCTGTTTTTT
>few|-|TRBJ2-2|TRBV5-5
CASSPYPGTSTGELFF
TGTGCCAGCAGCCCGTACCCCGGGACTTCAACGGGGGAGCTGTTTTTT
>-|-|TRBJ1-1|TRBV20-1
CSALLESMNTEAFF
TGCAGTGCGTTGTTGGAAAGCATGAACACTGAAGCTTTCTTT
>-|TRBD2|TRBJ2-5|TRBV7-2
CASSLGGFRDYPLETQYF
TGTGCCAGCAGCTTAGGGGGGTTCCGGGACTACCCTCTGGAGACCCAGTACTTC
>-|TRBD1|TRBJ2-1|TRBV27
CASRQGAVNEQFF
TGTGCCAGCAGACAGGGGGCAGTGAATGAGCAGTTCTTC
>few|-|TRBJ1-4|TRBV5-1
CASSHDSATNEKLFF
TGCGCCAGCAGCCATGACAGCGCAACTAATGAAAAACTGTTTTTT
>-|-|TRBJ1-1|TRBV9
CASSVVGAEAFF
TGTGCCAGCAGCGTAGTTGGTGCTGAAGCTTTCTTT
>-|-|TRBJ1-5|TRBV27
CASSLLGHSNQPQHF
TGTGCCAGCAGTTTATTGGGACATAGCAATCAGCCCCAGCATTTT
>-|TRBD2|TRBJ2-3|TRBV29-1
CSVGGGRVDTQYF
TGCAGCGTTGGTGGCGGGAGAGTAGATACGCAGTATTTT
>few|TRBD1|TRBJ1-2|TRBV19
CASTRTGGFNGYTF
TGTGCCAGTACCCGAACAGGGGGCTTTAATGGCTACACCTTC
>-|-|TRBJ2-5|TRBV3-1
CASNNWLVGETQYF
TGTGCCAGCAATAATTGGCTGGTGGGGGAGACCCAGTACTTC
>few|-|TRBJ2-5|TRBV20-1
CSAVLETQYF
TGCAGTGCTGTATTGGAGACCCAGTACTTC
>few|-|TRBJ2-5|TRBV19
CASSISKGSGETQYF
TGTGCCAGTAGTATCTCGAAGGGGTCAGGAGAGACCCAGTACTTC
>few|TRBD1|TRBJ1-2|TRBV5-5
CASSATRLEGQGFANYGYTF
TGTGCCAGCAGCGCTACCCGATTGGAGGGACAGGGATTCGCTAACTATGGCTACACCTTC
>few|-|TRBJ2-1|TRBV7-2
CASSLHGTSGAVNEQFF
TGTGCCAGCAGCTTACACGGGACTTCGGGAGCGGTAAATGAGCAGTTCTTC
>-|-|TRBJ1-3|TRBV12-5
CASGLVLGAGNTIYF
TGTGCTAGTGGTTTGGTATTAGGAGCTGGAAACACCATATATTTT
>few|TRBD1|TRBJ2-7|TRBV7-9
CASSSIRDRGLSYEQYF
TGTGCCAGCAGCTCGATCCGGGACAGGGGGCTCTCCTACGAGCAGTACTTC